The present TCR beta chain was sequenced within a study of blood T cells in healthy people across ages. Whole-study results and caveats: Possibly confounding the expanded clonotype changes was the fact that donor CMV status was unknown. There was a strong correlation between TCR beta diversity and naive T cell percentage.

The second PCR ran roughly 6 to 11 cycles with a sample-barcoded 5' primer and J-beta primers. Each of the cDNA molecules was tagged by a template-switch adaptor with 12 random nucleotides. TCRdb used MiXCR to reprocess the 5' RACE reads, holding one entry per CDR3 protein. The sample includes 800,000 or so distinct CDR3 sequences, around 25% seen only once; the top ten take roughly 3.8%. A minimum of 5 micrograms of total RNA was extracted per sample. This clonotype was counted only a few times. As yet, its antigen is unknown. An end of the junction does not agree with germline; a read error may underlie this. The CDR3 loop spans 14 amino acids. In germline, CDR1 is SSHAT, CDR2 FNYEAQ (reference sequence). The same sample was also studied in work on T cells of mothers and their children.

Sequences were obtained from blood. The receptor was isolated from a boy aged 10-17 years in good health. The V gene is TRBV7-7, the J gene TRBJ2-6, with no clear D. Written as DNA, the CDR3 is TGTGCTAGCAGCTCCACGCCTGGGGCCAACGTCCTGACTTTC. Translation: CASSSTPGANVLTF.